These T cell receptor beta chains were read from a single sample in a study of blood T cells in healthy people across ages. TCRdb passed the 5' RACE reads through MiXCR, listing each CDR3 protein once. The sample lists around 800,000 distinct CDR3 sequences; around 50% were seen once. The specimen was blood. The receptors derive from a man of 80 years or more in good health. The CDR3 runs from the conserved cysteine through the conserved F or W. A D gene is named only where the DNA matches it firmly. Clone size, where shown, is once, few, many, or a class for clones that have expanded.

j_gene,v_gene,d_gene,abundance,CDR3aa,CDR3nt
TRBJ1-1,TRBV4-1,TRBD1,-,CASSHPWDSGPLNTEAFF,TGCGCCAGCAGCCATCCCTGGGACAGTGGGCCTTTGAACACTGAAGCTTTCTTT
TRBJ2-5,TRBV7-2,-,-,CASRGREVLETQYF,TGTGCCAGCAGGGGAAGGGAGGTGTTAGAGACCCAGTACTTC
TRBJ2-7,TRBV10-3,-,-,CAISESEYEQYF,TGTGCCATCAGTGAGTCCGAGTACGAGCAGTACTTC
TRBJ2-7,TRBV2,-,-,CASRTSTVLYNEQYF,TGTGCCAGCAGAACCTCGACAGTCCTCTACAATGAGCAGTACTTC
TRBJ2-5,TRBV29-1,TRBD1,few,CSVKWDRVETQYF,TGCAGCGTTAAGTGGGACAGGGTTGAGACCCAGTACTTC
TRBJ1-2,TRBV28,-,many,CASSPTRVEVDGYTF,TGTGCCAGCAGTCCAACCAGGGTTGAGGTTGATGGCTACACCTTC
TRBJ2-7,TRBV29-1,-,-,CSVVAQATPEQYF,TGCAGCGTTGTTGCGCAGGCCACCCCCGAGCAGTACTTC
TRBJ1-1,TRBV7-8,-,few,CASSLGGAGNTEAFF,TGTGCCAGCAGCTTAGGGGGGGCGGGGAACACTGAAGCTTTCTTT
TRBJ1-2,TRBV20-1,-,-,CSAAPENYGYTF,TGCAGTGCAGCTCCGGAGAACTATGGCTACACCTTC
TRBJ2-1,TRBV7-2,-,many,CASSREVRGGEQFF,TGTGCCAGCAGCAGAGAGGTTAGGGGGGGTGAGCAGTTCTTC
TRBJ2-5,TRBV9,-,many,CASSVEGSGTQYF,TGTGCCAGCAGCGTAGAGGGCTCGGGGACCCAGTACTTC
TRBJ2-1,TRBV30,TRBD1,-,CASSRTGSPQDEQFF,TGTGCCTCTTCCCGGACAGGGTCCCCCCAGGATGAGCAGTTCTTC
TRBJ2-1,TRBV7-3,-,-,CASSASSSYNEQFF,TGTGCCAGCAGCGCGAGTAGCTCCTACAATGAGCAGTTCTTC